This is a list of T cell receptor beta chains from one sample in a study of shared clonotypes between healthy human individuals. Clones were sequenced by immunoSEQ multiplex PCR, and TCRdb holds only the in-frame ones, with some missing. The sample lists roughly 2,000,000 clones, just under 95% seen once, with around 1.7% in the top ten. The sequencing sample was made of naive CD8+ T cells from PBMCs. Receptors were obtained from a man aged 18-30 years in good health. Some clones in this sample may be carry-over from other donors' samples. CDR3s include the opening cysteine and the closing phenylalanine or tryptophan. A D gene is named only where the DNA matches it firmly. Size is omitted from some rows. Given values are once, few, many or a class for expanded clones.

clone size: -
J gene: TRBJ2-7
D gene: TRBD2
V gene: TRBV29-1
CDR3 DNA: TGCAGCGTTGTCGGGGTAGCGGGACCCTACGAGCAGTACTTC
CDR3 protein: CSVVGVAGPYEQYF

clone size: -
J gene: TRBJ2-7
D gene: -
V gene: TRBV9
CDR3 DNA: TGTGCCAGCAGCGTAAGCCAGGGCTACGAGCAGTACTTC
CDR3 protein: CASSVSQGYEQYF

clone size: -
J gene: TRBJ2-1
D gene: -
V gene: TRBV11-2
CDR3 DNA: TGTGCCAGCAGCTCGTGGCGGGATTATGAGCAGTTCTTC
CDR3 protein: CASSSWRDYEQFF

clone size: -
J gene: TRBJ2-7
D gene: TRBD1
V gene: TRBV13
CDR3 DNA: TGTGCCAGCAGCTCGGGACAGACAAGAGAGCAGTACTTC
CDR3 protein: CASSSGQTREQYF

clone size: -
J gene: TRBJ1-1
D gene: -
V gene: TRBV6-5
CDR3 DNA: TGTGCCAGCAGGTATCAGGGACTCAACACTGAAGCTTTCTTT
CDR3 protein: CASRYQGLNTEAFF

clone size: -
J gene: TRBJ2-2
D gene: -
V gene: TRBV27
CDR3 DNA: TGTGCCAGCAGTCCTACGGCTTCCGGGGAGCTGTTTTTT
CDR3 protein: CASSPTASGELFF

clone size: -
J gene: TRBJ1-5
D gene: -
V gene: TRBV27
CDR3 DNA: TGTGCCAGCAAACCCGGGACAAAGGGCAATCAGCCCCAGCATTTT
CDR3 protein: CASKPGTKGNQPQHF

clone size: -
J gene: TRBJ1-5
D gene: TRBD1
V gene: TRBV27
CDR3 DNA: TGTGCCAGCAGTTTTCAGTGGGACAGGGGTCAGCCCCAGCATTTT
CDR3 protein: CASSFQWDRGQPQHF

clone size: once
J gene: TRBJ2-1
D gene: -
V gene: TRBV27
CDR3 DNA: TGTGCCAGCAGTTTATACGGGGATTACAATGAGCAGTTCTTC
CDR3 protein: CASSLYGDYNEQFF

clone size: -
J gene: TRBJ2-7
D gene: TRBD1
V gene: TRBV5-6
CDR3 DNA: TGTGCCAGCAGCTTGGCCGGACAGGGCTCCTACGAGCAGTACTTC
CDR3 protein: CASSLAGQGSYEQYF

clone size: -
J gene: TRBJ1-5
D gene: -
V gene: TRBV19
CDR3 DNA: TGTGCCAGTAGTATTCCCCCCGGGGCTGGCCAGCCCCAGCATTTT
CDR3 protein: CASSIPPGAGQPQHF

clone size: -
J gene: TRBJ1-1
D gene: TRBD1
V gene: TRBV5-1
CDR3 DNA: TGCGCCAGCAGCTTCTTGACAGGGTGGGACGAAGCTTTCTTT
CDR3 protein: CASSFLTGWDEAFF

clone size: -
J gene: TRBJ1-3
D gene: -
V gene: TRBV28
CDR3 DNA: TGTGCCAGCAGGGTGACGGACGGTAGCTCTGGAAACACCATATATTTT
CDR3 protein: CASRVTDGSSGNTIYF

clone size: -
J gene: TRBJ1-2
D gene: -
V gene: TRBV28
CDR3 DNA: TGTGCCAGCAGTGGGGACGGGGATAACTATGGCTACACCTTC
CDR3 protein: CASSGDGDNYGYTF

clone size: -
J gene: TRBJ1-5
D gene: -
V gene: TRBV7-2
CDR3 DNA: TGTGCCAGCAGCTTTGACGAGAGAGTCTCCAATCAGCCCCAGCATTTT
CDR3 protein: CASSFDERVSNQPQHF

clone size: -
J gene: TRBJ1-2
D gene: -
V gene: TRBV9
CDR3 DNA: TGTGCCAGCAGCGCCGACACCCTCCTAGGAGGCTATGGCTACACCTTC
CDR3 protein: CASSADTLLGGYGYTF

clone size: -
J gene: TRBJ1-1
D gene: TRBD1
V gene: TRBV4-1
CDR3 DNA: TGCGCCAGCAGCCGAACACAGGGGGCTCCTGAAGCTTTCTTT
CDR3 protein: CASSRTQGAPEAFF

clone size: -
J gene: TRBJ1-1
D gene: TRBD1
V gene: TRBV5-1
CDR3 DNA: TGCGCCAGCAGCTCTTCGGGACAGGGCAAGACTGAAGCTTTCTTT
CDR3 protein: CASSSSGQGKTEAFF

clone size: -
J gene: TRBJ2-3
D gene: TRBD2
V gene: TRBV11-3
CDR3 DNA: TGTGCCAGCAGCTCCGGACTAGCGGAGAGCACAGATACGCAGTATTTT
CDR3 protein: CASSSGLAESTDTQYF

clone size: -
J gene: TRBJ1-2
D gene: -
V gene: TRBV11-2
CDR3 DNA: TGTGCCAGCAGCTTAGTGATACGCCAATCAGGCTACACCTTC
CDR3 protein: CASSLVIRQSGYTF

clone size: -
J gene: TRBJ2-7
D gene: -
V gene: TRBV19
CDR3 DNA: TGTGCCAGTAGTATAGACGTTCGACAGACCTACGAGCAGTACTTC
CDR3 protein: CASSIDVRQTYEQYF

clone size: -
J gene: TRBJ2-7
D gene: -
V gene: TRBV9
CDR3 DNA: TGTGCCAGCAGCTCCCGGGCAGGAGCCTACGAGCAGTACTTC
CDR3 protein: CASSSRAGAYEQYF

clone size: -
J gene: TRBJ1-1
D gene: -
V gene: TRBV19
CDR3 DNA: TGTGCCAGTAGTAATACAGGGACTGAAGCTTTCTTT
CDR3 protein: CASSNTGTEAFF

clone size: once
J gene: TRBJ2-1
D gene: TRBD2
V gene: TRBV4-3
CDR3 DNA: TGCGCCAGCAGCCGGGGACTAGCGGACTACAATGAGCAGTTCTTC
CDR3 protein: CASSRGLADYNEQFF

clone size: -
J gene: TRBJ2-7
D gene: -
V gene: TRBV27
CDR3 DNA: TGTGCCAGCATCACCGAGCAGTACTTC
CDR3 protein: CASITEQYF

clone size: -
J gene: TRBJ2-7
D gene: TRBD2
V gene: TRBV2
CDR3 DNA: TGTGCCAGCAAGAGACTAGCGGGAGGGTCCTACGAGCAGTACTTC
CDR3 protein: CASKRLAGGSYEQYF

clone size: -
J gene: TRBJ1-1
D gene: TRBD1
V gene: TRBV7-2
CDR3 DNA: TGTGCCAGCAGCTTAAGTAGGACAGGGAGGGCTGAAGCTTTCTTT
CDR3 protein: CASSLSRTGRAEAFF

clone size: few
J gene: TRBJ2-4
D gene: -
V gene: TRBV4-1
CDR3 DNA: TGCGCCAGCAGCCAATTAGAGGGGGTAAACATTCAGTACTTC
CDR3 protein: CASSQLEGVNIQYF

clone size: -
J gene: TRBJ1-4
D gene: -
V gene: TRBV9
CDR3 DNA: TGTGCCAGCAGCGTAGAGGGAGGGAATGGAGAAAAACTGTTTTTT
CDR3 protein: CASSVEGGNGEKLFF

clone size: -
J gene: TRBJ2-7
D gene: TRBD2
V gene: TRBV27
CDR3 DNA: TGTGCCAGTTCGGGAGGGCCCACCTACGAGCAGTACTTC
CDR3 protein: CASSGGPTYEQYF

clone size: once
J gene: TRBJ1-2
D gene: -
V gene: TRBV21-1
CDR3 DNA: TGTGCCAGCAGCAAATCACGGAAAGGTGCAGGGGAGGTGGTGGGGTATGGCTACACCTTC
CDR3 protein: CASSKSRKGAGEVVGYGYTF

clone size: once
J gene: TRBJ2-7
D gene: -
V gene: TRBV6-4
CDR3 DNA: TGTGCCAGCAGTGACAAAGGTGCCACGGCCTACGAGCAGTACTTC
CDR3 protein: CASSDKGATAYEQYF

clone size: -
J gene: TRBJ2-1
D gene: -
V gene: TRBV6-1
CDR3 DNA: TGTGCCAGCAGTGAAGTTGGAGGGAATGAGCAGTTCTTC
CDR3 protein: CASSEVGGNEQFF

clone size: -
J gene: TRBJ2-6
D gene: -
V gene: TRBV11-1
CDR3 DNA: TGTGCCAGCAGCTTAGGCCGCTCTGGGGCCAACGTCCTGACTTTC
CDR3 protein: CASSLGRSGANVLTF

clone size: -
J gene: TRBJ1-2
D gene: -
V gene: TRBV25-1
CDR3 DNA: TGTGCCAGCAGTGAATCAGCCTATGGCTACACCTTC
CDR3 protein: CASSESAYGYTF

clone size: -
J gene: TRBJ2-7
D gene: -
V gene: TRBV7-3
CDR3 DNA: TGTGCCAGCAGCACCCTGGGGGGCTGGGGCTACGAGCAGTACTTC
CDR3 protein: CASSTLGGWGYEQYF

clone size: -
J gene: TRBJ2-1
D gene: -
V gene: TRBV27
CDR3 DNA: TGTGCCAGCAGTCCGTCACGGGGGTCCCATGAGCAGTTCTTC
CDR3 protein: CASSPSRGSHEQFF

clone size: -
J gene: TRBJ2-7
D gene: TRBD2
V gene: TRBV29-1
CDR3 DNA: TGCAGCGCAACTAGCGGGAGTATCTACGAGCAGTACTTC
CDR3 protein: CSATSGSIYEQYF

clone size: -
J gene: TRBJ1-1
D gene: TRBD1
V gene: TRBV28
CDR3 DNA: TGTGCCAGCAGTTGGACAGGCTTGAACACTGAAGCTTTCTTT
CDR3 protein: CASSWTGLNTEAFF

clone size: -
J gene: TRBJ2-1
D gene: -
V gene: TRBV30
CDR3 DNA: TGTGCCTGGAGTGTACCCAGGGGCCGACCCTACAATGAGCAGTTCTTC
CDR3 protein: CAWSVPRGRPYNEQFF

clone size: -
J gene: TRBJ2-7
D gene: TRBD1
V gene: TRBV27
CDR3 DNA: TGTGCCAGCAGTGCGGTCGGGACAGGGGACTACGAGCAGTACTTC
CDR3 protein: CASSAVGTGDYEQYF

clone size: -
J gene: TRBJ1-1
D gene: TRBD1
V gene: TRBV18
CDR3 DNA: TGTGCCAGCTCCCCAAGCCGACAGGGGGCGTCCACTGAAGCTTTCTTT
CDR3 protein: CASSPSRQGASTEAFF

clone size: -
J gene: TRBJ2-3
D gene: TRBD2
V gene: TRBV7-9
CDR3 DNA: TGTGCCAGCCGCTGGGAGGGAAACACAGATACGCAGTATTTT
CDR3 protein: CASRWEGNTDTQYF

clone size: -
J gene: TRBJ2-5
D gene: TRBD1
V gene: TRBV25-1
CDR3 DNA: TGTGCCAGCAGGGGGACAGGGGCGGAGACCCAGTACTTC
CDR3 protein: CASRGTGAETQYF

clone size: -
J gene: TRBJ2-1
D gene: -
V gene: TRBV4-2
CDR3 DNA: TGTGCCAGCAGCCTCACCGGTGAGCAGTTCTTC
CDR3 protein: CASSLTGEQFF

clone size: -
J gene: TRBJ2-7
D gene: -
V gene: TRBV28
CDR3 DNA: TGTGCCAGCAGAGGGAAGGCTAGGCTTACCTACGAGCAGTACTTC
CDR3 protein: CASRGKARLTYEQYF

clone size: -
J gene: TRBJ1-1
D gene: TRBD1
V gene: TRBV19
CDR3 DNA: TGTGCCAGTAGTTCAAGGACAGGACTCAACACTGAAGCTTTCTTT
CDR3 protein: CASSSRTGLNTEAFF

clone size: -
J gene: TRBJ2-3
D gene: TRBD1
V gene: TRBV29-1
CDR3 DNA: TGCAGCGTTGACCGGGACAGGAGGGATACGCAGTATTTT
CDR3 protein: CSVDRDRRDTQYF

clone size: -
J gene: TRBJ2-3
D gene: TRBD2
V gene: TRBV4-3
CDR3 DNA: TGCGCCAGCAGCCAAGAGGGGACTAGCGGGAGGGTTAGCACAGATACGCAGTATTTT
CDR3 protein: CASSQEGTSGRVSTDTQYF

clone size: -
J gene: TRBJ2-1
D gene: TRBD2
V gene: TRBV7-9
CDR3 DNA: TGTGCCAGCAGCTTAGTCGCGGGAGGGCCCTACAATGAGCAGTTCTTC
CDR3 protein: CASSLVAGGPYNEQFF

clone size: -
J gene: TRBJ2-1
D gene: -
V gene: TRBV28
CDR3 DNA: TGTGCCAGCAGTCCCGGGCCGTACAATGAGCAGTTCTTC
CDR3 protein: CASSPGPYNEQFF